The sequence of this TCR beta chain was determined in a study of T cells after yellow fever vaccination. Findings and caveats of the study: CD4 and CD8 compartments shared a small share of clonotypes. Faster peaking, at day 5 versus 15, marked a secondary response that was weaker.

The length of the CDR3 is 15 residues. V was pared by 4 bases and J by 5 bases, with 16 bases between. Germline V gene lookup returns CDR1 SGHRS and CDR2 YFSETQ. Comments on this clonotype: Its antigen is undetermined.

In TCRdb, the 5' RACE reads were re-called with MiXCR into one record per CDR3 protein. The sample shows under 550,000 distinct CDR3 sequences, roughly 22% of them seen only once. Source: PBMCs, taken 21 days after the first yellow fever vaccination. This clonotype was sampled from a man aged 18 to 29 who received the YFV17D yellow fever vaccine. The rearrangement links TRBV5-1 to TRBJ2-1; the D gene is possibly TRBD2 (5 bases). The CDR3 is CASSLLAAGNNEQFF. CDR3 DNA: TGCGCCAGCAGCCTCCTGGCTGCCGGGAACAATGAGCAGTTCTTC.